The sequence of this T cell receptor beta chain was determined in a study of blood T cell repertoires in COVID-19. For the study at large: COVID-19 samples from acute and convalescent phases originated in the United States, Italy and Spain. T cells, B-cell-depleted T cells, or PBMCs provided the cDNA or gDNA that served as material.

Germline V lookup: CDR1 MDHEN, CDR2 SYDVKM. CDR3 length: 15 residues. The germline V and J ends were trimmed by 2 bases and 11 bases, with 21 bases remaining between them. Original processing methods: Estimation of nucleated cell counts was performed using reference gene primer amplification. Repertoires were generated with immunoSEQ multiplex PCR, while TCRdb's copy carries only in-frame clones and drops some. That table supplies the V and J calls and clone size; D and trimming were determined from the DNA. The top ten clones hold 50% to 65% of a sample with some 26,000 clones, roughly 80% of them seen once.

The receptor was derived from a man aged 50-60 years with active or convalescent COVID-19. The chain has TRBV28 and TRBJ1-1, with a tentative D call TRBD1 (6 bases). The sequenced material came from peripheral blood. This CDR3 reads CASSLDGGAGVKAFF. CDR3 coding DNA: TGTGCCAGCAGTTTAGACGGGGGGGCAGGAGTAAAGGCTTTCTTT.